Detailed here is one TCR beta chain. No antigen is known for it. Germline V lookup: CDR1 SGHRS, CDR2 YFSETQ. The CDR3 runs 15 residues. The V end lost 0 bases, the J end lost 8 bases, and 17 bases lay between the germline ends. This entry belongs to a study of shared clonotypes between healthy human individuals. Findings of the study overall: Only blood was sampled, and tissue TCR repertoires likely differ from blood ones.

Once extracted for a subset, genomic DNA was divided evenly among several immunoSEQ plates. Sequencing used immunoSEQ multiplex PCR; TCRdb keeps in-frame clones, though not all of them. The data hold about 1.5 million clones, with nearly 99% observed a single time. Splitting the CD4+ cells yielded a CD45RA+ naive subset and a CD45RA-negative memory subset. The TCR originated in a man younger than 45 in good health. V usage is TRBV5-1 and J usage is TRBJ1-2, with D hard to call. The sequencing input was naive CD4+ T cells sorted from blood. Noted subset: CD45RA+ positively selected. The CDR3 here is CASSLGNNREPGYTF. The CDR3 DNA sequence: TGCGCCAGCAGCTTGGGCAACAATCGGGAACCCGGCTACACCTTC. The full variable domain, its missing parts supplied by reference TRBV5-1 and TRBJ1-2, is KAGVTQTPRYLIKTRGQQVTLSCSPISGHRSVSWYQQTPGQGLQFLFEYFSETQRNKGNFPGRFSGRQFSNSRSEMNVSTLELGDSALYLCASSLGNNREPGYTFGSGTRLTVV.